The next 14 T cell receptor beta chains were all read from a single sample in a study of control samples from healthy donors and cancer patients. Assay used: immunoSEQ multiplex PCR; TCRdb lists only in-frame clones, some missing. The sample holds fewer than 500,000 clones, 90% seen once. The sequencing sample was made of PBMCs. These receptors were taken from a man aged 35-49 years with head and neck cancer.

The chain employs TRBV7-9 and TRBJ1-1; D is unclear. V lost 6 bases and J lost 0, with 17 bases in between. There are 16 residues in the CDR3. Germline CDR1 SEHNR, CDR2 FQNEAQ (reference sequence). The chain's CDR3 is CASSLSQTLMNTEAFF. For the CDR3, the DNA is TGTGCCAGCAGTTTAAGCCAGACTCTCATGAACACTGAAGCTTTCTTT. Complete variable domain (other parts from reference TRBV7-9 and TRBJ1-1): DTGVSQNPRHKITKRGQNVTFRCDPISEHNRLYWYRQTLGQGPEFLTYFQNEAQLEKSRLLSDRFSAERPKGSFSTLEIQRTEQGDSAMYLCASSLSQTLMNTEAFFGQGTRLTVV.

This CDR3 is CASSTQGVWYEQYF. The DNA of the CDR3 is TGTGCCAGCAGCACACAGGGTGTTTGGTACGAGCAGTACTTC. The gene calls are TRBV7-2 and TRBJ2-7, with D perhaps matching TRBD1 (6 bases). This CDR3 has 14 amino acids. V lost 5 bases and J lost 4, with 15 bases in between. The V gene's germline CDR1 is SGHTA and CDR2 FQGNSA.

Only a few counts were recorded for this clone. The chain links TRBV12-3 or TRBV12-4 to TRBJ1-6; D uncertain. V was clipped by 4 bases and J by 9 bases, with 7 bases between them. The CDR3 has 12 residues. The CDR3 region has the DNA TGTGCCAGCAGTTCCATGGTTTCACCCCTCCACTTT. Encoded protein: CASSSMVSPLHF.

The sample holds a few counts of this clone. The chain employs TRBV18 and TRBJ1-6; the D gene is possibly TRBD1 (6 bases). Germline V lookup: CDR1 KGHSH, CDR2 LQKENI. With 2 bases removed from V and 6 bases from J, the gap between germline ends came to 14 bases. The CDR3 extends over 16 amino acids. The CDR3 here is CASSPITAQGNSPLHF. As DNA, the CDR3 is TGTGCCAGCTCACCAATCACCGCACAGGGTAATTCACCCCTCCACTTT.

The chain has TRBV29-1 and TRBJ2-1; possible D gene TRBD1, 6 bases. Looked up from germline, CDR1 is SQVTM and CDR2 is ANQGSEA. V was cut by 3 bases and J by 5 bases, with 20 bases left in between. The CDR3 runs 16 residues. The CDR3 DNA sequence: TGCAGCGTTGACAGAATAGGACAGCCTGGACACAATGAGCAGTTCTTC. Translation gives CSVDRIGQPGHNEQFF.

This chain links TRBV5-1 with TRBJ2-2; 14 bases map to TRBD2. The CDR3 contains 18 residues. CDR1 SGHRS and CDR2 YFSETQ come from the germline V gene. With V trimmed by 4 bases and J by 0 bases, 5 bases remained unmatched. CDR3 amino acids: CASSPRTSGGTNTGELFF. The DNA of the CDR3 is TGCGCCAGCAGCCCACGGACTAGCGGGGGGACGAACACCGGGGAGCTGTTTTTT. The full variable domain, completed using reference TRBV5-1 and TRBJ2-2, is KAGVTQTPRYLIKTRGQQVTLSCSPISGHRSVSWYQQTPGQGLQFLFEYFSETQRNKGNFPGRFSGRQFSNSRSEMNVSTLELGDSALYLCASSPRTSGGTNTGELFFGEGSRLTVL.

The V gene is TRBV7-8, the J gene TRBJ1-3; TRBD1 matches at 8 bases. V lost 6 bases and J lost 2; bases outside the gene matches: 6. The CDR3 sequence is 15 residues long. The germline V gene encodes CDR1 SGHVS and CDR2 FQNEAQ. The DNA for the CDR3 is TGTGCCAGCAGTCCTAGGACAGGGACTGGAAACACCATATATTTT. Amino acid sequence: CASSPRTGTGNTIYF.

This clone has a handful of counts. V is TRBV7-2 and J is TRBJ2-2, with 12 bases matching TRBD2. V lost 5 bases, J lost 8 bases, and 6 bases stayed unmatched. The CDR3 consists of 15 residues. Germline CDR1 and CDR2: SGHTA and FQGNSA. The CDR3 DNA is TGTGCCAGCAGCCCCGGACTAGCGGGACAGGGGGAGCTGTTTTTT. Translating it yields CASSPGLAGQGELFF.

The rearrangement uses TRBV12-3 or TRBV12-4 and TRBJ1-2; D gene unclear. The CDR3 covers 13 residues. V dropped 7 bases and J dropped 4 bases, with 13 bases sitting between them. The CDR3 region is CASKADKTYGYTF. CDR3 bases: TGTGCCAGCAAGGCCGACAAGACCTATGGCTACACCTTC.

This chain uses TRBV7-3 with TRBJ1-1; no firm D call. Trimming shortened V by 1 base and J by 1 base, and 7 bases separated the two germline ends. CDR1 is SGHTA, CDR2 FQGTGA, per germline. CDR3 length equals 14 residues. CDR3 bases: TGTGCCAGCAGCTTAAGCGGAGCGAACACTGAAGCTTTCTTT. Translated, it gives CASSLSGANTEAFF. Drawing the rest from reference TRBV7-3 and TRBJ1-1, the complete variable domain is GAGVSQTPSNKVTEKGKYVELRCDPISGHTALYWYRQSLGQGPEFLIYFQGTGAADDSGLPNDRFFAVRPEGSVSTLKIQRTERGDSAVYLCASSLSGANTEAFFGQGTRLTVV.

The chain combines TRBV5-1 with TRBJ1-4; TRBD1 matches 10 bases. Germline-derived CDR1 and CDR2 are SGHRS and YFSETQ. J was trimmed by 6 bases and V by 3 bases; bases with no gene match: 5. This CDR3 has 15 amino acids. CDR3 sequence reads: CASSSSGTGDEKLFF. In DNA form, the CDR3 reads TGCGCCAGCAGCTCGTCCGGGACAGGGGATGAAAAACTGTTTTTT.

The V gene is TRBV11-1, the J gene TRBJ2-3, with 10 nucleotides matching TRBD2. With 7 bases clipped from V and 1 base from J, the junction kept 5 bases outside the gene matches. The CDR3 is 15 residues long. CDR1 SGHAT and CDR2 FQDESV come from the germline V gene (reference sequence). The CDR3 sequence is CASNIGTSGTDTQYF. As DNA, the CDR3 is TGTGCCAGCAACATCGGGACTAGCGGCACAGATACGCAGTATTTT.

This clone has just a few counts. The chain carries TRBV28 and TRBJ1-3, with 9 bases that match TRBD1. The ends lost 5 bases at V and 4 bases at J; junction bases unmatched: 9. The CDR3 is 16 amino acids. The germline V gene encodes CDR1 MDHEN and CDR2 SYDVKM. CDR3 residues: CASSIAQGAGGNTIYF. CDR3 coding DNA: TGTGCCAGCAGTATCGCACAGGGGGCAGGGGGAAACACCATATATTTT.

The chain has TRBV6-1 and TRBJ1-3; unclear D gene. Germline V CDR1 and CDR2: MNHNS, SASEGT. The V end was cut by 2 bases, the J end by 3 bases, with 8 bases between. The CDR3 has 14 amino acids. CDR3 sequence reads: CASSETQSGNTIYF. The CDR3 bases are TGTGCCAGCAGTGAAACGCAGAGTGGAAACACCATATATTTT.